This TCR beta chain was identified in a study of Ad26.COV2.S vaccination and SARS-CoV-2 variants. Study in general: Ad26.COV2.S was injected intramuscularly once or twice, 56 days apart.

Germline V CDR1 and CDR2: KGHSH, LQKENI. There are 17 residues in the CDR3. V was clipped by 3 bases and J by 1 base, with 18 bases between them. Treatment described: around 19 received Ad26.COV2.S at low or high dose, single or two shots; five or six received placebo; per-sample allocation not given. Sample collection was performed on day 63 after the first vaccine or placebo injection. Sequencing was performed with immunoSEQ multiplex PCR; in TCRdb, only in-frame clones are kept and a portion is missing. The sample includes around 400,000 clones, about 88% of them seen just once. This specimen was peripheral blood, taken in a trial of Ad26.COV2.S vaccine versus placebo. This chain links TRBV18 with TRBJ1-1; D is undetermined. This sequence originates from a person aged 18-60 years who received the Ad26.COV2.S COVID-19 vaccine or a placebo. CDR3 amino acids: CASSPNTPATRNTEAFF. The CDR3 DNA reads TGTGCCAGCTCACCGAATACACCAGCGACTAGGAACACTGAAGCTTTCTTT.